This T cell receptor beta chain stems from a study of neurological immune-mediated disorders. The time point denotes: longitudinal time-point 2. Where libraries were unsorted, they were derived from 2 million PBMCs stored at -80 degrees C. This CDR3 has 17 amino acids. With 2 bases clipped from V and 7 bases from J, the junction kept 10 bases outside the gene matches. The germline CDR1 and CDR2 sequences are MNHNY and SVGAGI (reference sequence). This clonotype was counted at least ten times. Its antigen is undetermined. The cDNA was generated by 5'RACE with 10-nucleotide random UMIs. TCRdb re-derived calls from the 5' RACE reads in MiXCR, one entry per CDR3 protein. This table holds about 49,000 distinct CDR3 sequences, about an eighth found once. General study findings and limits: The study found no CDR3 amino acid sequences shared by expanded clones across subjects, suggesting private repertoires in all groups.

The sample comprised PBMCs. This TCR was recovered from a male donor with HTLV-1-associated myelopathy (HAM/TSP). V usage is TRBV6-6 and J usage is TRBJ1-5, with 11 bases lining up with TRBD1. The CDR3 reads CASSYPRTGGFGQPQHF. CDR3 nucleotides: TGTGCCAGCAGTTACCCCCGGACAGGGGGCTTCGGACAGCCCCAGCATTTT.